This T cell receptor (beta chain) was recorded in a study of CD8 T cells in ankylosing spondylitis. TCRdb recomputed calls from the 5' RACE reads with MiXCR, one row per CDR3 protein. The sample comprises 400,000 to 450,000 distinct CDR3 sequences, about a sixth of which are singletons, and just over 1% rests with the top ten. Study-level findings and limits: Both synovial fluid and blood in reactive arthritis had previously been reported to carry some motif variants. Characteristic of ankylosing spondylitis blood, it appeared, was a TCR beta motif comprising roughly 8 highly homologous variants. Clones linked to disease, bearing a CD8+ phenotype, were relatively rare in peripheral blood.

As concerns this clonotype: Antigen specificity is unknown.

This CDR3 region has 15 residues. The germline V gene encodes CDR1 LGHNA and CDR2 YSLEER. V was shortened by 3 bases and J by 0 bases, with 11 bases between the two germline ends. Sequenced material: blood, either unsorted or a sorted T cell fraction (not recorded which). The rearrangement uses TRBV4-3 and TRBJ1-1; D possibly corresponds to TRBD1 (6 bases). The clonotype was recovered from a male donor with ankylosing spondylitis. The CDR3 loop reads CASSQKGQLNTEAFF. The CDR3 DNA follows: TGCGCCAGCAGCCAGAAAGGACAGCTGAACACTGAAGCTTTCTTT.